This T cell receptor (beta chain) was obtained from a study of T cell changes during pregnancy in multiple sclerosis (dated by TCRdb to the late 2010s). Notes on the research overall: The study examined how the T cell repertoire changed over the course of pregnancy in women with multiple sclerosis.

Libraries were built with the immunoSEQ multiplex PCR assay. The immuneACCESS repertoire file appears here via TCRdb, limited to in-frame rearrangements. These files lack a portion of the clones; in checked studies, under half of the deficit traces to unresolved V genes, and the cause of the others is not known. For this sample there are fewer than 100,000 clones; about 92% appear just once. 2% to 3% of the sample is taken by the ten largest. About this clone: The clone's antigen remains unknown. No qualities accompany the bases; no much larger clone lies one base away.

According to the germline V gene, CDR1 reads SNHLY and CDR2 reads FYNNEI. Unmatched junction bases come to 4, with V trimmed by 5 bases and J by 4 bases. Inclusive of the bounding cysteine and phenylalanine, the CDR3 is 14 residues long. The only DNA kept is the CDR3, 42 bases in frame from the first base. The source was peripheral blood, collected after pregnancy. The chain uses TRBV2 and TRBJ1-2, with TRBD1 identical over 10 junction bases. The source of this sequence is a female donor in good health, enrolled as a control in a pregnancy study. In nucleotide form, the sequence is TGTGCCAGCAGTCCGGGACAGGGGTCCTATGGCTACACCTTC. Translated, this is CASSPGQGSYGYTF.